These T cell receptor beta chains were read from a single sample in a study of Graves' ophthalmopathy and Graves' hyperthyroidism. TCRdb itself ran the multiplex PCR reads through MiXCR, one entry per CDR3 protein. The sample includes a few hundred thousand distinct CDR3 sequences, over 15% of them seen just once. Sequences were obtained from peripheral blood. The source is a woman aged 18-29 years with stable Graves' hyperthyroidism. Each CDR3 is given with its conserved first and last residue. D genes are given only for firm matches. A row's size may be missing; if present it is once, few, many or a size class.

TRBV6-2/TRBV6-3,TRBJ2-2,many,.,TGTGCCAGCAGTTCTCCCCCCGTGGGGAGAAGAACCGGGGAGCTGTTTTTT,CASSSPPVGRRTGELFF
TRBV11-2,TRBJ1-5,many,.,TGTGCCAGCAGCTTAGTGGCGGCCTCGCGGCCCCAGCATTTT,CASSLVAASRPQHF
TRBV27,TRBJ1-6,many,.,TGTGCCAGCAGTTCAGAATTGACAGGAGCTTCACCCCTCCACTTT,CASSSELTGASPLHF
TRBV12-3/TRBV12-4,TRBJ2-2,.,TRBD2,TGTGCCAGCAGTATACCGGGACTAGCGGGAGAAGGTACCGGGGAGCTGTTTTTT,CASSIPGLAGEGTGELFF
TRBV4-1,TRBJ2-7,few,.,TGCGCCAGCAGCCAAGCGGACGGGTTAGTATACGAGCAGTACTTC,CASSQADGLVYEQYF
TRBV6-1,TRBJ2-7,many,.,TGTGCCAGCAGTGAACCCAGGGACGAGCAGTACTTC,CASSEPRDEQYF
TRBV2,TRBJ1-6,.,.,TGTGCCAGCAGTGAAGCGTGGGACACTAATTCACCCCTCCACTTT,CASSEAWDTNSPLHF
TRBV6-1,TRBJ2-7,many,.,TGTGCCGGCAGTGAAGCCCGGACAGCGCTAGGGGGGGAGCAGTACTTC,CAGSEARTALGGEQYF
TRBV20-1,TRBJ1-1,many,TRBD1,TGCAGTGCTTACGGACAGGCGAACACTGAAGCTTTCTTT,CSAYGQANTEAFF
TRBV2,TRBJ2-7,many,.,TGTGCCAGCAGTGAATATAGAACAGCCGAGCAGTACTTC,CASSEYRTAEQYF
TRBV20-1,TRBJ2-5,many,TRBD2,TGCAGTGCCCATAGCGGGGGGGAGGAGACCCAGTACTTC,CSAHSGGEETQYF
TRBV24-1,TRBJ2-2,many,TRBD1,TGTGCCACCAGTGATTCCGGGACAGGCGCCGGGGAGCTGTTTTTT,CATSDSGTGAGELFF
TRBV20-1,TRBJ1-1,many,.,TGCAGTGCTCGATGGGGTAGGGGTTCCACTGAAGCTTTCTTT,CSARWGRGSTEAFF
TRBV7-9,TRBJ1-2,.,.,TGTGCCAGCAGCGGCCGCGGGGCCAGTGGCTACACCTTC,CASSGRGASGYTF
TRBV12-3/TRBV12-4,TRBJ1-5,many,.,TGTGCCAGCAGTTTAGGCATGGGGCCAAGGCCCCAGCATTTT,CASSLGMGPRPQHF
TRBV7-2,TRBJ2-7,.,.,TGTGCCAGCAGCTTAATGGCAGGCGGTGAGCAGTACTTC,CASSLMAGGEQYF
TRBV7-9,TRBJ1-2,.,.,TGTGCCAGCGAGAGAAGCTGGACTGGCTACACCTTC,CASERSWTGYTF
TRBV19,TRBJ1-5,many,.,TGTGCCAGTACCGCTTACGGGGAAGGCAATCAGCCCCAGCATTTT,CASTAYGEGNQPQHF
TRBV11-2,TRBJ2-2,many,.,TGTGCCAGCAGCTTACTATTCTCCCGGGGGTCGAACACCGGGGAGCTGTTTTTT,CASSLLFSRGSNTGELFF
TRBV29-1,TRBJ1-1,many,.,TGCAGCTCGCCCGGTTCGGGGAACACTGAAGCTTTCTTT,CSSPGSGNTEAFF
TRBV6-5,TRBJ2-5,few,.,TGTGCCAGCAGTTATGTTGGAGGCCAAGAGACCCAGTACTTC,CASSYVGGQETQYF
TRBV6-5,TRBJ1-2,many,TRBD1,TGTGCCAGCAGTTCTCAACCGGGACAGGGTTCCATTATTGGCTACACCTTC,CASSSQPGQGSIIGYTF
TRBV28,TRBJ2-7,many,TRBD1,TGTGCCAGCTCGCAGGACAGGAGCTCCTACGAGCAGTACTTC,CASSQDRSSYEQYF
TRBV20-1,TRBJ1-2,many,.,TGCAGTGCTAGAGATCCGGGACTGAGTTTGAACTATGGCTACACCTTC,CSARDPGLSLNYGYTF
TRBV6-1,TRBJ2-2,many,.,TGTGCCAGTGCAAACAGGGTCAGGACCGGGGAGCTGTTTTTT,CASANRVRTGELFF
TRBV19,TRBJ2-2,.,.,TGTGCCAGTGGGACCTATAGCGGCGCCGGGGAGCTGTTTTTT,CASGTYSGAGELFF
TRBV25-1,TRBJ1-5,few,.,TGTGCCGGTGGACCTAGGATGTGCAATCAGCCCCAGCATTTT,CAGGPRMCNQPQHF
TRBV27,TRBJ1-2,many,.,TGTGCCAGCAGTTTCCAGGGAAGGGCGGATAACTATGGCTACACCTTC,CASSFQGRADNYGYTF
TRBV28,TRBJ1-2,.,.,TGTGCCAGCATTAAGGACAGTAACTATGGCTACACCTTC,CASIKDSNYGYTF
TRBV11-1,TRBJ2-2,few,TRBD2,TGTGCCAGCAGCTCCCGACTAGCGGGAGACACCGGGGAGCTGTTTTTT,CASSSRLAGDTGELFF
TRBV12-3/TRBV12-4,TRBJ2-7,.,.,TGTGCCAGCCGGCCCCTTCAGGAGACCGACGAGCAGTACTTC,CASRPLQETDEQYF
TRBV12-3/TRBV12-4,TRBJ1-6,many,.,TGTGCCAGCAGTTTGTACAGAAATTCACCCCTCCACTTT,CASSLYRNSPLHF
TRBV6-5,TRBJ2-7,many,TRBD1,TGTGCCAGCAGTTATCGGGACAGGCCCTACGAGCAGTACTTC,CASSYRDRPYEQYF
TRBV7-9,TRBJ1-1,many,.,TGTGCCAGCAGCATCGCGCCTAAGGTGAACACTGAAGCTTTCTTT,CASSIAPKVNTEAFF
TRBV18,TRBJ2-7,few,.,TGTGCCAGCTCACCAGAGGCCTACGAGCAGTACTTC,CASSPEAYEQYF
TRBV14,TRBJ2-5,many,.,TGTGCCAGCACAGCTCAAGAGACCCAGTACTTC,CASTAQETQYF
TRBV4-1,TRBJ2-7,few,TRBD1,TGCGCCAGCAGCCAAGATCGGGGACAGGGGTACGAGCAGTACTTC,CASSQDRGQGYEQYF
TRBV6-1,TRBJ1-5,many,.,TGTGCCAGCAGTGCGACGAGGACATACAATCAGCCCCAGCATTTT,CASSATRTYNQPQHF
TRBV11-2,TRBJ1-1,many,.,TGTGCCAGCAGTCCCGGGATGGTGAACACTGAAGCTTTCTTT,CASSPGMVNTEAFF
TRBV10-1,TRBJ2-5,many,.,TGCGCCAGCAGTACCCGGGACTCCCAAGAGACCCAGTACTTC,CASSTRDSQETQYF